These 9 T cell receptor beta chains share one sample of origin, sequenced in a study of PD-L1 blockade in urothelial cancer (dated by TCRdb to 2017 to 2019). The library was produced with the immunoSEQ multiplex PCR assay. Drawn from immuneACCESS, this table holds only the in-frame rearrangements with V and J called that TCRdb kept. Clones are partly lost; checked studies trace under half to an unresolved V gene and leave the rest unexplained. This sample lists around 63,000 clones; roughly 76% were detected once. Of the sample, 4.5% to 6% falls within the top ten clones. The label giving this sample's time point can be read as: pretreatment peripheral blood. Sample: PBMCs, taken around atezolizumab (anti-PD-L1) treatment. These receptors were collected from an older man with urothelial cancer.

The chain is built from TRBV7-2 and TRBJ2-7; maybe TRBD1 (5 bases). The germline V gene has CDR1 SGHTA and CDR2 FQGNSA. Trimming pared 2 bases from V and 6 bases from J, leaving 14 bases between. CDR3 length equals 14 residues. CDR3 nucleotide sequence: TGTGCCAGCAGCTTAACGGTCAGGGTAGGCGAGCAGTACTTC. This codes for CASSLTVRVGEQYF.

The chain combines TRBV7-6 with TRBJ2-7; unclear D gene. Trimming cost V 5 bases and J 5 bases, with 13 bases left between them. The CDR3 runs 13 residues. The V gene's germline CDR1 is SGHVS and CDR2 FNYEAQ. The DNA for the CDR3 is TGTGCCAGCAGCAATATGCGACATAACGAGCAGTACTTC. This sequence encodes CASSNMRHNEQYF. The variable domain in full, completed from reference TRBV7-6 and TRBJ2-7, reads GAGVSQSPRYKVTKRGQDVALRCDPISGHVSLYWYRQALGQGPEFLTYFNYEAQQDKSGLPNDRFSAERPEGSISTLTIQRTEQRDSAMYRCASSNMRHNEQYFGPGTRLTVT.

CDR3 protein: CASRPGVAHEDEQFF. In DNA, the CDR3 is TGTGCCAGCAGGCCCGGGGTAGCCCACGAGGATGAGCAGTTCTTC. The chain uses TRBV5-4 and TRBJ2-1; the D gene is possibly TRBD2 (5 bases). Looked up from germline, CDR1 is SGHNT and CDR2 is YYREEE (reference sequence). This CDR3 contains 15 residues. V lost 5 bases, J lost 8 bases, and 20 bases lay in between.

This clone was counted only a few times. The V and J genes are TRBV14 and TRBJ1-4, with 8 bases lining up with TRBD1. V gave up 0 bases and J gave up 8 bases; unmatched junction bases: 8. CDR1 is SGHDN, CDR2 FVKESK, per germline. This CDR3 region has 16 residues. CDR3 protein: CASSQERTGWAEKLFF. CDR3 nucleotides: TGTGCCAGCAGCCAAGAACGGACAGGGTGGGCGGAAAAACTGTTTTTT.

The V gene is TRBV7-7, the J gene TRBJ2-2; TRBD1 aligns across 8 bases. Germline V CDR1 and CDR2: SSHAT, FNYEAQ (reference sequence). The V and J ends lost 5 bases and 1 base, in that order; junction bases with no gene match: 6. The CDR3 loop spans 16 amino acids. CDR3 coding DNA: TGTGCCAGCAGCCCCGAGGGACAGGAGAACACCGGGGAGCTGTTTTTT. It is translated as CASSPEGQENTGELFF. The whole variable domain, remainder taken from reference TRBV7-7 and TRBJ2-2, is GAGVSQSPRYKVTKRGQDVTLRCDPISSHATLYWYQQALGQGPEFLTYFNYEAQPDKSGLPSDRFSAERPEGSISTLTIQRTEQRDSAMYRCASSPEGQENTGELFFGEGSRLTVL.

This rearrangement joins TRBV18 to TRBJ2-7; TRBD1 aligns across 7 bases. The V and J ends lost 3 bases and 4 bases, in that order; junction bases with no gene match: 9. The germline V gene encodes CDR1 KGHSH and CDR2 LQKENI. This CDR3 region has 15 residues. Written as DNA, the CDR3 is TGTGCCAGCTCACCGTGGCAGGGGGAGCGGTACGAGCAGTACTTC. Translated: CASSPWQGERYEQYF.

The CDR3 region is CASSRGQGGQPQHF. The CDR3 bases are TGTGCCAGCTCACGGGGACAGGGGGGTCAGCCCCAGCATTTT. J is TRBJ1-5 and V is TRBV18; TRBD1 matches at 11 bases. The CDR3 totals 14 residues. CDR1 is KGHSH, CDR2 LQKENI, per germline. V shed 4 bases and J 6 bases; nucleotides not matched to a gene: 2.

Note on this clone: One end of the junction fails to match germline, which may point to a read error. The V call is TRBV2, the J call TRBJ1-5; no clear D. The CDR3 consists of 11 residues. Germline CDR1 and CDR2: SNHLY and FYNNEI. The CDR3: CASREESAQHF. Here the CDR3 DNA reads TGTGCCAGCAGAGAAGAATCAGCCCAGCATTTT.

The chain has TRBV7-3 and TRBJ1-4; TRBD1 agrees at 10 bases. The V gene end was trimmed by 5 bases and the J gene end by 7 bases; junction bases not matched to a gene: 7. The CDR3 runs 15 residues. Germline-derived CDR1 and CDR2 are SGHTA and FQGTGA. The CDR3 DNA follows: TGTGCCAGCAGCCTGACAGGGGGCTCGGGTGAAAAACTGTTTTTT. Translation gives CASSLTGGSGEKLFF.